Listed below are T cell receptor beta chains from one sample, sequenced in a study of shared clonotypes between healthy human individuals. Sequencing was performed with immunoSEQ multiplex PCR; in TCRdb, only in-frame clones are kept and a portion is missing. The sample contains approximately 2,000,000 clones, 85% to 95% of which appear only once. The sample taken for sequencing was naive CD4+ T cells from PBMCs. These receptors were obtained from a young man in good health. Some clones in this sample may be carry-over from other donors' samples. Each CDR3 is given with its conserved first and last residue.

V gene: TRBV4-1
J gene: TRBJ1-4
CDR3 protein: CASSQQWWTNEKLFF

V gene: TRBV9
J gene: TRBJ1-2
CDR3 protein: CASSVGTANSHGYTF

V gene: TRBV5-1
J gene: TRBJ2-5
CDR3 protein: CASSLVGTVQETQYF

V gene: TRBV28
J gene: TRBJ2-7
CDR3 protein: CASRRIGEQYF

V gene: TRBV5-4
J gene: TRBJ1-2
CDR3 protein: CASSLDRGLGGYTF

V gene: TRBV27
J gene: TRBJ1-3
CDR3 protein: CASGQSSGNTIYF

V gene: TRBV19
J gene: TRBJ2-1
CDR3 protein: CASSISGLARIYNEQFF

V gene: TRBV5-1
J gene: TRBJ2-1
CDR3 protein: CASSLAASGIRNEQFF

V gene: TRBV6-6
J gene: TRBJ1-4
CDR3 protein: CASKIGQGTNEKLFF

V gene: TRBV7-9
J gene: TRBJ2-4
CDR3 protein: CASSLAGTGGRNIQYF

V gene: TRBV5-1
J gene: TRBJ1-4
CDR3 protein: CASSLKGPATNEKLFF

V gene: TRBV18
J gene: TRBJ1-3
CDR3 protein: CASSPDSAFGNTIYF

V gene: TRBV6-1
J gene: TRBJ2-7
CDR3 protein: CASSEALWSPEYF

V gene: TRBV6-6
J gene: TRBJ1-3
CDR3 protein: CASSYSGNTIYF

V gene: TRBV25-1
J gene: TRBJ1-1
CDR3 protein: CASSEYTRGGAFF

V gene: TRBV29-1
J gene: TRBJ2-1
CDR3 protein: CSVREASGRSYNEQFF

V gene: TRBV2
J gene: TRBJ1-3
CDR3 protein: CASSDGLSSGNTIYF

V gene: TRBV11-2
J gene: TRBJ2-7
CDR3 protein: CASSWGRLAGFYEQYF

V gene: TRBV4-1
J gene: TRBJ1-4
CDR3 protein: CASSQAGSEKLFF

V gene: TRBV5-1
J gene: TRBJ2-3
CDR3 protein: CASSLVPSGRFRTQYF

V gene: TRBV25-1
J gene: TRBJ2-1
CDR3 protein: CASSDVSGSSYNEQFF

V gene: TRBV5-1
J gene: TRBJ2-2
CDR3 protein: CAKIVDGSTGELFF

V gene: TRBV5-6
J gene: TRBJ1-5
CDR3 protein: CASSFGSLNQPQHF

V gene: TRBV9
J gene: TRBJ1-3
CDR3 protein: CASSVGSGVNGDTIYF

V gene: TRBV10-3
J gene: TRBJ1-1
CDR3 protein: CAISSGGGWNTEAFF

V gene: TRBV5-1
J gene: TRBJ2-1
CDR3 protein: CASSQETSEQFF

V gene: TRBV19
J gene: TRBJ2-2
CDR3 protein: CASSTMTGTGELFF

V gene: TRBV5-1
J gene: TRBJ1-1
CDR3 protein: CASSLGTAMNTEAFF

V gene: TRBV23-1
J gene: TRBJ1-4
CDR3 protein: CASSQSEESEKLFF

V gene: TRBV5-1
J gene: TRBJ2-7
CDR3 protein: CASSLWGGQPYEQYF

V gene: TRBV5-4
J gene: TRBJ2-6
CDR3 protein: CASSLGATSGANVLTF

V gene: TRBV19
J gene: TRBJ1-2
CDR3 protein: CASSTRTGKYGYTF

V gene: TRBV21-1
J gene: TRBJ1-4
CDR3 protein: CARADRHPTNEKLFF

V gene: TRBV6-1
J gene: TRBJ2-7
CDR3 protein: CASSDPDLHYEQYF

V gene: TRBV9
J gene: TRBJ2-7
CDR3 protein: CASSVGLVGEQYF

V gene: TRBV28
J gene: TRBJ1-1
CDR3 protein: CASSLRGTGMYTEAFF

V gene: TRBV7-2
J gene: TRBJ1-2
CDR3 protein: CASSSGTFYGYTF

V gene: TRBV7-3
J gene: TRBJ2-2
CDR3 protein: CASSLLNTGELFF

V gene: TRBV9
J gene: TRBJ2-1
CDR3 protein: CASSVAAGVSYNEQFF

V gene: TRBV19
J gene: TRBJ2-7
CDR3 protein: CASSPGTGASYEQYF

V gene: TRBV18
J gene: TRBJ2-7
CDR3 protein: CASSPPGLAGWEQYF